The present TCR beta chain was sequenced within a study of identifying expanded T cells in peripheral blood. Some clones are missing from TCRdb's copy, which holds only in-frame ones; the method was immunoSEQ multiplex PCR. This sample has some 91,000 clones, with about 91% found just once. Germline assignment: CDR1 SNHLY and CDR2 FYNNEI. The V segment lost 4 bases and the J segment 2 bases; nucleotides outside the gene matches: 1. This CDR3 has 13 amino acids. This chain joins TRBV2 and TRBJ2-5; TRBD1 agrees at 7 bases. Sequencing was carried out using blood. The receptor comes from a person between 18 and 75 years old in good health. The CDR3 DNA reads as TGTGCCAGCAGTGGGGACAGACAAGAGACCCAGTACTTC. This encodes CASSGDRQETQYF.